This TCR beta chain derives from a study of control samples from healthy donors and cancer patients. CDR3 length: 12 amino acids. Trimming removed 3 bases at V and 3 bases at J, with 5 bases between. In germline, CDR1 is SGHTA, CDR2 FQGNSA. Assay: immunoSEQ multiplex PCR; the TCRdb copy retains only in-frame clones and omits some. The sample has under 450,000 clones, 80% to 95% seen once. This receptor was identified in a man in his forties with head and neck cancer. This sequence joins TRBV7-2 and TRBJ1-1, with no clear D. Sequencing input: PBMCs. CDR3 region: CASSLIYTEAFF. CDR3 sequence (DNA): TGTGCCAGCAGCTTGATTTACACTGAAGCTTTCTTT.